A single sample is the source of the 32 T cell receptor beta chains below, sequenced in a study of blood T cells in healthy people across ages. Alongside a J-beta primer mix, a sample-barcoded 5' primer served in a second PCR lasting 7 to 11 cycles. TCRdb fed the 5' RACE reads into MiXCR, producing one record per CDR3 protein. The sample lists 1 million to 1.2 million distinct CDR3 sequences, around two fifths seen once, with under 15% in the top ten. The sequenced material came from blood. The receptors originated from a man in his late teens or twenties in good health.

This clonotype was observed a handful of times. The V call is TRBV6-5, the J call TRBJ2-1; D is ambiguous. V was trimmed by 0 bases and J by 5 bases, leaving 11 bases between them. This CDR3 region has 15 residues. CDR1 and CDR2 from the germline V gene are MNHEY and SVGAGI. CDR3 DNA sequence: TGTGCCAGCAGTTACTCGACGGCGACCAACAATGAGCAGTTCTTC. It encodes CASSYSTATNNEQFF.

In DNA form, the CDR3 reads TGTGCCAGCAGCTCCCCGAAGGAGCAGTTCTTC. This encodes CASSSPKEQFF. The chain employs TRBV7-9 and TRBJ2-1; the D is unclear. The CDR3 runs to 11 residues. The germline V gene encodes CDR1 SEHNR and CDR2 FQNEAQ (reference sequence). Trimming removed 4 bases at V and 10 bases at J, with 8 bases between. The full variable domain, rest sourced from reference TRBV7-9 and TRBJ2-1, is DTGVSQNPRHKITKRGQNVTFRCDPISEHNRLYWYRQTLGQGPEFLTYFQNEAQLEKSRLLSDRFSAERPKGSFSTLEIQRTEQGDSAMYLCASSSPKEQFFGPGTRLTVL.

This clonotype was seen a few times. The chain combines TRBV7-7 with TRBJ2-5, with 9 bases aligning to TRBD1. The CDR3 covers 15 residues. Germline V gives CDR1 SSHAT, CDR2 FNYEAQ (reference sequence). The J segment lost 5 bases and the V segment lost 5 bases, leaving 9 bases of the junction unmatched. For the CDR3, the DNA is TGTGCCAGCAGCCAACAGGGGGCGGAGCGGGAGACCCAGTACTTC. Protein: CASSQQGAERETQYF.

The chain uses TRBV30 and TRBJ1-1; D gene unclear. The germline V gene encodes CDR1 GTSNPN and CDR2 SVGIG (reference sequence). The CDR3 spans 12 residues. V was cut by 0 bases and J by 11 bases, with 13 bases left in between. The CDR3: CAWSVPGPEAFF. The CDR3 nucleotides are TGTGCCTGGAGTGTACCCGGGCCGGAGGCTTTCTTT.

This chain links TRBV27 with TRBJ2-6; TRBD1 matches 7 bases. Trimming took 2 bases from V and 13 from J; bases not matched to a gene: 5. Germline CDR1 MNHEY, CDR2 SMNVEV (reference sequence). This CDR3 spans 13 amino acids. CDR3 residues: CASSLPRTGVLTF. In nucleotides, the CDR3 is TGTGCCAGCAGTTTACCTAGGACAGGAGTCCTGACTTTC.

This chain joins TRBV11-2 and TRBJ2-1; TRBD1 or TRBD2 may be the D gene (5 bases each). The CDR3 covers 15 residues. Trimming stripped 0 bases from V and 10 bases from J, with 16 bases between. CDR1 is SGHAT and CDR2 is FQNNGV in the germline V gene. CDR3 loop: CASSLEGTPSHEQFF. Here the CDR3 DNA reads TGTGCCAGCAGCTTAGAAGGGACGCCATCTCACGAGCAGTTCTTC.

The chain combines TRBV7-2 with TRBJ2-5; TRBD2 is a possible D gene (5 bases). This CDR3 contains 14 residues. Trimming pared 6 bases from V and 2 bases from J, leaving 13 bases between. Germline V lookup: CDR1 SGHTA, CDR2 FQGNSA. The CDR3 sequence is CASRLGVEQETQYF. CDR3 DNA: TGTGCCAGCAGACTAGGAGTGGAACAAGAGACCCAGTACTTC.

The CDR3 nucleotides read TGCAGCGTTTACACCGGGGAGGCAGGTACGCAGTATTTT. It specifies CSVYTGEAGTQYF. The rearrangement uses TRBV29-1 and TRBJ2-3; TRBD2 is a possible D gene (6 bases). CDR1 is SQVTM, CDR2 ANQGSEA, per germline. The CDR3 length is 13 residues. The germline V and J ends were trimmed by 5 bases and 8 bases, with 17 bases remaining between them.

This chain joins TRBV9 and TRBJ2-1, with D perhaps matching TRBD2 (6 bases). From germline, CDR1 is SGDLS and CDR2 YYNGEE. The CDR3 runs 16 residues. V lost 4 bases and J lost 5, with 19 bases in between. CDR3 loop: CASSRIGTYGNNEQFF. The DNA of the CDR3 is TGTGCCAGCAGCAGAATAGGGACTTACGGGAACAATGAGCAGTTCTTC. The variable domain in full, completed from reference TRBV9 and TRBJ2-1, reads DSGVTQTPKHLITATGQRVTLRCSPRSGDLSVYWYQQSLDQGLQFLIQYYNGEERAKGNILERFSAQQFPDLHSELNLSSLELGDSALYFCASSRIGTYGNNEQFFGPGTRLTVL.

The V call is TRBV4-3, the J call TRBJ2-3, with a weak D call TRBD2 (6 bases). The CDR3 spans 16 residues. Germline CDR1 reads LGHNA; CDR2 reads YSLEER. Trimming shortened V by 0 bases and J by 4 bases, and 14 bases separated the two germline ends. CDR3 protein: CASSQEEGKSADTQYF. The CDR3 coding sequence is TGCGCCAGCAGCCAAGAGGAGGGGAAATCGGCAGATACGCAGTATTTT.

CDR3 bases: TGCGCCAGCAGCTTGGATGGCGGAGCGACCCACTATGGCTACACCTTC. Translation: CASSLDGGATHYGYTF. The rearrangement links TRBV5-1 to TRBJ1-2; D gene uncertain. CDR1 is SGHRS, CDR2 YFSETQ, per germline. The CDR3 runs 16 residues. Trimming shortened V by 0 bases and J by 3 bases, and 15 bases separated the two germline ends.

This clonotype was seen at least ten times. V usage is TRBV6-5 and J usage is TRBJ2-1; perhaps TRBD2 as D (6 bases). Germline CDR1 and CDR2: MNHEY and SVGAGI. Trimming left V 2 bases short and J 1 base short, with 15 bases between. This CDR3 contains 17 residues. CDR3 in amino acids: CASSYGAGAGSYNEQFF. For the CDR3, the DNA is TGTGCCAGCAGTTACGGGGCAGGCGCGGGGTCCTACAATGAGCAGTTCTTC.

The chain uses TRBV5-1 and TRBJ2-7; D is unclear. The J call is doubtful: the DNA matches TRBJ2-5 better. The germline V gene encodes CDR1 SGHRS and CDR2 YFSETQ. The CDR3 runs to 14 residues. The CDR3 nucleotides read TGCGCCAGCAGCTTGGTTCAACCCGGGGAGACCCAGTACTTC. Translated: CASSLVQPGETQYF.

The table lists this clonotype with a few counts. The gene calls are TRBV14 and TRBJ1-1, with 12 bases aligning to TRBD1. The CDR3 contains 17 residues. The V and J ends lost 3 bases and 2 bases, in that order; junction bases with no gene match: 7. Germline V CDR1 and CDR2: SGHDN, FVKESK. The CDR3 DNA sequence: TGTGCCAGCAGCCATCTGGGACAGGGGGCTAGTAACACTGAAGCTTTCTTT. It translates to CASSHLGQGASNTEAFF.

This clonotype was found a few times. The chain joins TRBV4-2 to TRBJ1-1; D possibly corresponds to TRBD1 (5 bases). Germline V gives CDR1 LGHNA, CDR2 YNFKEQ. The CDR3 runs 16 residues. Trimming pared 1 base from V and 1 base from J, leaving 13 bases between. In nucleotides, the CDR3 is TGTGCCAGCAGCCAAGTGGGGGGACCCGAGAACACTGAAGCTTTCTTT. It translates to CASSQVGGPENTEAFF.

The chain couples TRBV30 to TRBJ1-2; D remains unclear. This CDR3 is 11 amino acids long. CDR1 and CDR2 from the germline V gene are GTSNPN and SVGIG (reference sequence). V was shortened by 1 base and J by 8 bases, with 8 bases between the two germline ends. CDR3 sequence (DNA): TGTGCCTGGAGTGGGGCTAGCGGCTACACCTTC. Residues: CAWSGASGYTF. Full variable domain (rest looked up from reference TRBV30 and TRBJ1-2): SQTIHQWPATLVQPVGSPLSLECTVEGTSNPNLYWYRQAAGRGLQLLFYSVGIGQISSEVPQNLSASRPQDRQFILSSKKLLLSDSGFYLCAWSGASGYTFGSGTRLTVV.

The table lists this clonotype with a few counts. The CDR3 DNA is TGTGCTAGTGGTTTGGTTTTGACAGGGGAGGTACGGACCCAGCATTTT. It encodes CASGLVLTGEVRTQHF. The gene calls are TRBV12-5 and TRBJ1-5, with 8 bases identical to TRBD1. Germline V gene sequence: CDR1 LGHNT, CDR2 FRNRAP. The CDR3 runs to 16 residues. The ends lost 0 bases at V and 11 bases at J; junction bases unmatched: 12.

The V call is TRBV20-1, the J call TRBJ2-5; 10 nucleotides line up with TRBD1. The CDR3 sequence is 14 residues long. After removal of 4 bases from V and 4 bases from J, the junction contained 6 bases not matched to a gene. The germline gives CDR1 DFQATT, CDR2 SNEGSKA (reference sequence). Written as DNA, the CDR3 is TGCAGTGCTATCCCGACAGGGGGCAGAGAGACCCAGTACTTC. Translation: CSAIPTGGRETQYF.

Concerning this clonotype itself: The junction departs from germline at one end; a sequencing error may be responsible. The V and J genes are TRBV7-9 and TRBJ1-1; D ambiguous. The CDR3 is 13 residues long. CDR1 SEHNR and CDR2 FQNEAQ come from the germline V gene (reference sequence). The CDR3 reads CASSPGRDTEAFF. The CDR3 DNA reads TGCGCCAGCAGTCCCGGACGAGACACTGAAGCTTTCTTT.

This clonotype was detected only a few times. This chain uses TRBV7-9 with TRBJ1-4, with unresolved D. Trimming stripped 5 bases from V and 8 bases from J, with 18 bases between. Germline V gives CDR1 SEHNR, CDR2 FQNEAQ (reference sequence). The CDR3 extends over 15 amino acids. The CDR3: CASSSPSGIGEKLFF. CDR3 bases: TGTGCCAGCAGCAGCCCCTCGGGGATCGGAGAAAAACTGTTTTTT.

This clonotype has more than one count but fewer than ten. This chain uses TRBV2 with TRBJ2-4; the D is unclear. The length of the CDR3 is 12 residues. Germline V gene lookup returns CDR1 SNHLY and CDR2 FYNNEI. V was clipped by 6 bases and J by 10 bases, with 13 bases between them. As DNA, the CDR3 is TGTGCCAGCAGGGAGCAAGGTTGGATTCAGTACTTC. As protein: CASREQGWIQYF.

This clonotype showed up just a few times. CDR3 sequence reads: CAMRRGLNNEQFF. The CDR3 coding sequence is TGTGCCATGAGGAGGGGTCTCAACAATGAGCAGTTCTTC. J is TRBJ2-1 and V is TRBV7-9, with TRBD2 as a possible D gene (6 bases). This CDR3 comprises 13 residues. V was clipped by 10 bases and J by 5 bases, with 15 bases between them. The V gene's germline CDR1 is SEHNR and CDR2 FQNEAQ (reference sequence). Filled out from reference TRBV7-9 and TRBJ2-1, the complete variable domain reads DTGVSQNPRHKITKRGQNVTFRCDPISEHNRLYWYRQTLGQGPEFLTYFQNEAQLEKSRLLSDRFSAERPKGSFSTLEIQRTEQGDSAMYLCAMRRGLNNEQFFGPGTRLTVL.

This clonotype has a handful of counts. This chain uses TRBV5-1 with TRBJ2-1; TRBD2 aligns across 10 bases. The trim removed 5 bases at V and 4 bases at J, leaving 6 bases unmatched. Germline values: CDR1 SGHRS, CDR2 YFSETQ. The length of the CDR3 is 15 residues. This CDR3 reads CASRLAGTGYNEQFF. The CDR3 region has the DNA TGCGCCAGCAGACTAGCGGGGACCGGGTACAATGAGCAGTTCTTC.

This clonotype was picked up one time. This sequence joins TRBV5-1 and TRBJ2-2; D is unclear. The CDR3 has 14 residues. Deletions cut 5 bases from V and 3 bases from J, with 11 bases between. Germline V CDR1 and CDR2: SGHRS, YFSETQ. CDR3 sequence (DNA): TGCGCCAGCAGAGAAACACTCGACACCGGGGAGCTGTTTTTT. This codes for CASRETLDTGELFF.

CDR3 in amino acids: CASSQEARGSLSYEQYF. The CDR3 region has the DNA TGTGCCAGCAGCCAAGAGGCAAGGGGCAGCCTCTCCTACGAGCAGTACTTC. V gene TRBV4-2 combines with J gene TRBJ2-7; D is perhaps TRBD1 (5 bases). Per germline, CDR1 LGHNA and CDR2 YNFKEQ. V lost 0 bases and J lost 0, with 15 bases in between. This CDR3 has 17 amino acids.

Remarks on this clonotype: One end of the junction does not line up with germline, which may come from a read error. The gene calls are TRBV7-3 and TRBJ1-3; D call uncertain. In germline, CDR1 is SGHTA, CDR2 FQGTGA. The CDR3 has 16 amino acids. CDR3 bases: TGTGCCAGCAGCTTATCAGGTGCCTCCTCTGGAAGCACCATATATTTT. It codes for CASSLSGASSGSTIYF.

V usage is TRBV7-8 and J usage is TRBJ1-6; D unresolved. The V and J ends lost 1 base and 0 bases respectively, with 13 bases between them. The CDR3 runs to 18 residues. CDR1 is SGHVS and CDR2 is FQNEAQ in the germline V gene. The chain's CDR3 is CASSLDIGLSSYNSPLHF. The CDR3 DNA follows: TGTGCCAGCAGCTTAGATATCGGGTTGAGCTCCTATAATTCACCCCTCCACTTT.

V and J are TRBV4-3 and TRBJ2-1, with D perhaps matching TRBD1 (6 bases). The J call may be wrong; the DNA end is better matched by TRBJ2-7. Germline V CDR1 and CDR2: LGHNA, YSLEER. This CDR3 comprises 17 residues. CDR3 bases: TGCGCCAGCAGCCACATTAACGCAGGGGCGAATTACAATGAGCAGTACTTC. Residues: CASSHINAGANYNEQYF.

The rearrangement joins TRBV6-2 or TRBV6-3 to TRBJ1-5; tentative D call: TRBD1 (5 bases). There are 15 residues in the CDR3. V dropped 7 bases and J dropped 3 bases, with 16 bases sitting between them. CDR1 is MNHEY, CDR2 SVGEGT, per germline. Here the CDR3 DNA reads TGTGCCAGCACACCCCTCCGGGACGACAATCAGCCCCAGCATTTT. Translated: CASTPLRDDNQPQHF.

This clonotype turned up a few times. The CDR3 loop reads CASGLGRPQHF. The CDR3 DNA reads TGTGCTAGTGGTTTGGGGCGTCCCCAGCATTTT. V is TRBV12-5 and J is TRBJ1-5; D remains unclear. The CDR3 has 11 amino acids. V was shortened by 1 base and J by 10 bases, with 5 bases between the two germline ends. Germline values: CDR1 LGHNT, CDR2 FRNRAP.

This clonotype has just a few counts. This chain connects TRBV7-2 to TRBJ2-1; no clear D gene. The CDR3 is made up of 16 amino acids. Between the trimmed V and J ends, which lost 3 bases and 4 bases, there was a span of 16 bases. Germline V CDR1 and CDR2: SGHTA, FQGNSA. DNA for the CDR3: TGTGCCAGCAGCTTGTCTGCCAGGACCACATACAATGAGCAGTTCTTC. Translating it yields CASSLSARTTYNEQFF.

The chain carries TRBV12-3 or TRBV12-4 and TRBJ2-5; maybe TRBD2 (5 bases). The CDR3 spans 14 residues. V lost 4 bases, J lost 2 bases, and 11 bases lay in between. The CDR3 DNA follows: TGTGCCAGCAGTTCCCCCGGGGAACAAGAGACCCAGTACTTC. Amino acids: CASSSPGEQETQYF.